These 21 T cell receptor beta chains were all obtained from the same sample, sequenced in a study of T cell repertoires in cytomegalovirus infection. MiXCR was run by TCRdb on the reads, yielding one entry per CDR3 protein. Among about half a million distinct CDR3 sequences listed, 25% to 35% were seen once. These receptors' antigens are unknown. The sample consisted of cultured PBMCs, taken from culture after CMV antigen stimulation. These TCRs come from a human donor in good health (CMV status not recorded). Some clones in this sample may be carry-over from other donors' samples.

This clonotype has just a few counts. The rearrangement uses TRBV6-5 and TRBJ2-5; a possible D gene is TRBD1 (6 bases). The CDR3 consists of 14 residues. Germline CDR1 reads MNHEY; CDR2 reads SVGAGI. With 2 bases removed from V and 1 base from J, the gap between germline ends came to 8 bases. CDR3 residues: CASSYQQGQETQYF. The DNA of the CDR3 is TGTGCCAGCAGTTACCAACAGGGCCAAGAGACCCAGTACTTC.

This clonotype was counted only a few times. This rearrangement joins TRBV6-6 to TRBJ2-1; 14 bases map to TRBD2. This CDR3 has 16 amino acids. Per germline, CDR1 MNHNY and CDR2 SVGAGI (reference sequence). Losses at the gene ends were 6 bases for V and 8 bases for J; bases not matched to a gene: 9. The CDR3 DNA reads as TGTGCCAGCAGAGCCGGACTAGCGGGAGGTAGAGATGAGCAGTTCTTC. The encoded protein is CASRAGLAGGRDEQFF.

In this sample, this clonotype turned up a few times. The chain has TRBV28 and TRBJ2-6; weak D call: TRBD1 (6 bases). The germline V gene encodes CDR1 MDHEN and CDR2 SYDVKM. V was trimmed by 9 bases and J by 2 bases, leaving 11 bases between them. This CDR3 is 14 amino acids long. The CDR3 spells CASAQGTGANVLTF. CDR3 coding DNA: TGTGCCAGTGCACAGGGCACTGGGGCCAACGTCCTGACTTTC.

V and J are TRBV4-3 and TRBJ2-1, with D hard to call. Germline CDR1 reads LGHNA; CDR2 reads YSLEER. The V end was cut by 1 base, the J end by 0 bases, with 13 bases between. The CDR3 consists of 17 residues. CDR3 coding DNA: TGCGCCAGCAGCCAAGTTTTGGCGACCAACTCCTACAATGAGCAGTTCTTC. Encoded protein: CASSQVLATNSYNEQFF.

This sequence joins TRBV5-6 and TRBJ2-2; TRBD2 matches 8 bases. Germline V lookup: CDR1 SGHDT, CDR2 YYEEEE. The CDR3 is made up of 16 amino acids. The ends lost 5 bases at V and 5 bases at J; junction bases unmatched: 11. The CDR3 here is CASSHLAGVRTGELFF. The CDR3 nucleotides read TGTGCCAGCAGTCATCTAGCGGGTGTACGGACCGGGGAGCTGTTTTTT.

V gene TRBV7-8 combines with J gene TRBJ2-7; 13 bases are shared with TRBD2. Per germline, CDR1 SGHVS and CDR2 FQNEAQ. The CDR3 covers 15 residues. V dropped 1 base and J dropped 4; count of bases not matched to a gene: 1. CDR3 region: CASSLGGLAGYEQYF. The DNA for the CDR3 is TGTGCCAGCAGCTTAGGGGGACTAGCGGGGTACGAGCAGTACTTC.

This clonotype was found a few times. The chain carries TRBV15 and TRBJ1-2; the match to TRBD1 covers 8 bases. Germline lookup yields CDR1 LNHNV and CDR2 YYDKDF (reference sequence). The V segment lost 6 bases and the J segment 6 bases; nucleotides outside the gene matches: 3. CDR3 length: 12 amino acids. In DNA, the CDR3 is TGTGCCACCAGTTGGACAGGGAATGGCTACACCTTC. This translates into CATSWTGNGYTF.

The chain combines TRBV7-8 with TRBJ2-5; 9 bases match TRBD2. Germline assignment: CDR1 SGHVS and CDR2 FQNEAQ. J was trimmed by 2 bases and V by 6 bases; bases with no gene match: 4. The CDR3 has 14 amino acids. CDR3 bases: TGTGCCAGCAGTCGGACTAGCGATCAAGAGACCCAGTACTTC. Protein sequence: CASSRTSDQETQYF.

A few counts support this clonotype. The chain carries TRBV4-3 and TRBJ1-6, with D possibly TRBD1 on 5 matching bases. The CDR3 length is 19 residues. Trimming took off 1 base at V and 9 bases at J, with 25 bases between the two ends. Germline assignment: CDR1 LGHNA and CDR2 YSLEER. The CDR3 loop is CASSQVPWRVGQGSSPLHF. CDR3 sequence (DNA): TGCGCCAGCAGCCAAGTGCCTTGGAGGGTCGGCCAGGGTAGTTCACCCCTCCACTTT.

This clonotype was recorded many times. The J gene is TRBJ2-3, the V gene TRBV7-2; the match to TRBD2 covers 9 bases. The CDR3 is 18 residues long. Germline CDR1 reads SGHTA; CDR2 reads FQGNSA. The V and J ends lost 1 base and 4 bases, in that order; junction bases with no gene match: 12. The CDR3 DNA reads TGTGCCAGCAGCTTAGGCCCCTCAGCGGGAGGCTCTCCAGATACGCAGTATTTT. Protein sequence: CASSLGPSAGGSPDTQYF.

This clonotype came up a few times. V usage is TRBV7-6 and J usage is TRBJ2-7; 8 nucleotides agree with TRBD1. Trimming removed 5 bases from V and 3 bases from J; junction bases left unmatched: 9. This CDR3 is built from 15 residues. From germline, CDR1 is SGHVS and CDR2 FNYEAQ. In nucleotides, the CDR3 is TGTGCCAGCAGCCGCTCAGGGGGCTCTGTCTACGAGCAGTACTTC. This gives the protein CASSRSGGSVYEQYF.

This sequence joins TRBV7-9 and TRBJ1-4; 8 nucleotides agree with TRBD1. Trimming removed 4 bases from V and 8 bases from J; junction bases left unmatched: 12. The CDR3 loop spans 16 amino acids. The germline CDR1 and CDR2 sequences are SEHNR and FQNEAQ (reference sequence). The CDR3 coding sequence is TGTGCCAGCAGCTCCCACCCGACAGGGGTTATCGAAAAACTGTTTTTT. As protein: CASSSHPTGVIEKLFF.

The chain recombines TRBV7-9 with TRBJ1-3; possibly TRBD1 for D (5 bases). The CDR3 has 17 residues. V was clipped by 4 bases and J by 1 base, with 17 bases between them. Germline assignment: CDR1 SEHNR and CDR2 FQNEAQ (reference sequence). CDR3 protein: CASSSQLQVFSGNTIYF. The CDR3 nucleotides are TGTGCCAGCAGCTCACAGCTACAGGTATTTTCTGGAAACACCATATATTTT.

The chain combines TRBV7-2 with TRBJ2-5; unclear D gene. The length of the CDR3 is 14 residues. Germline CDR1 reads SGHTA; CDR2 reads FQGNSA. V shed 0 bases and J shed 7 bases, with 12 bases lying between them. CDR3 region: CASSLAVFAGTQYF. Here the CDR3 DNA reads TGTGCCAGCAGCTTAGCAGTTTTCGCCGGGACCCAGTACTTC.

The chain employs TRBV9 and TRBJ2-2; 8 nucleotides match TRBD2. The ends lost 4 bases at V and 0 bases at J; junction bases unmatched: 11. Germline assignment: CDR1 SGDLS and CDR2 YYNGEE. CDR3 size: 18 residues. Here the CDR3 DNA reads TGTGCCAGCAGCCTTCAAACCGGGACTAGAGCGAACACCGGGGAGCTGTTTTTT. Translation gives CASSLQTGTRANTGELFF.

Only a few counts were recorded for this clonotype. DNA for the CDR3: TGTGCCAGCAGCCAAGGACCCCCAGGGGTCACTGAAGCTTTCTTT. Its protein is CASSQGPPGVTEAFF. The chain joins TRBV14 to TRBJ1-1; maybe TRBD1 (6 bases). Germline V gives CDR1 SGHDN, CDR2 FVKESK. The CDR3 loop spans 15 amino acids. Trimming took 1 base from V and 4 from J, leaving 13 bases between them.

J is TRBJ1-1 and V is TRBV7-2; 10 bases align to TRBD1. Looked up from germline, CDR1 is SGHTA and CDR2 is FQGNSA. The CDR3 spans 16 residues. V was pared by 5 bases and J by 6 bases, with 12 bases of the junction left unmatched. The CDR3 nucleotides read TGTGCCAGCAGCCGGGGGCCCCGACAGGGGGCTCCTGAAGCTTTCTTT. Translated, it gives CASSRGPRQGAPEAFF.

This clonotype was detected many times. This rearrangement joins TRBV7-2 to TRBJ2-1; 10 bases agree with TRBD2. The CDR3 sequence is 15 residues long. The germline gives CDR1 SGHTA, CDR2 FQGNSA. Germline trimming cut 4 bases from V and 4 bases from J; bases unmatched to any gene: 4. In DNA form, the CDR3 reads TGTGCCAGCAGCTCCCGGACTAGCGGTTACAATGAGCAGTTCTTC. Residues: CASSSRTSGYNEQFF.

Many counts were recorded for this clonotype. The chain combines TRBV7-2 with TRBJ2-1; D tentatively reads TRBD1 or TRBD2 (5 bases each). This CDR3 is built from 14 residues. Trimming took off 5 bases at V and 7 bases at J, with 15 bases between the two ends. Germline V CDR1 and CDR2: SGHTA, FQGNSA. The CDR3 sequence is CASSAARGVNEQFF. In DNA form, the CDR3 reads TGTGCCAGCAGCGCAGCGAGAGGGGTGAATGAGCAGTTCTTC.

The gene calls are TRBV4-3 and TRBJ1-1; tentatively, D is TRBD1 (5 bases). The CDR3 totals 15 residues. CDR1 is LGHNA and CDR2 is YSLEER in the germline V gene. V was clipped by 0 bases and J by 0 bases, with 8 bases between them. CDR3 DNA sequence: TGCGCCAGCAGCCAAGATCGACAGATGAACACTGAAGCTTTCTTT. Its protein is CASSQDRQMNTEAFF.

This clonotype was observed many times. This chain links TRBV7-3 with TRBJ2-7, with 9 bases lining up with TRBD2. CDR3 length equals 17 residues. Germline values: CDR1 SGHTA, CDR2 FQGTGA. With 0 bases clipped from V and 5 bases from J, the junction kept 11 bases outside the gene matches. The CDR3 region is CASSLTARAAGGHEQYF. DNA for the CDR3: TGTGCCAGCAGCTTAACGGCCCGCGCAGCGGGAGGCCACGAGCAGTACTTC.